The 21 T cell receptor beta chains below come from one sample, sequenced in a study of T-cell memory formation after mild COVID-19. MiXCR, applied by TCRdb to the 5' RACE reads, yields one record per CDR3 protein. The sample gives some 410,000 distinct CDR3 sequences, 20% to 25% of which show up once; around 14% is in the top ten. Input material: PBMCs or a T cell subset sorted from them (not recorded which). The receptors here all came from an adult woman who had mild COVID-19 (a few samples of this study predate the infection). Cell type and time point are not known.

A few counts support this clonotype. The chain joins TRBV9 to TRBJ2-1; 12 bases line up with TRBD2. This CDR3 has 16 residues. The germline V gene has CDR1 SGDLS and CDR2 YYNGEE. V dropped 4 bases and J dropped 5; count of bases not matched to a gene: 7. The CDR3, as DNA: TGTGCCAGCAGCCTATATACTAGCGGGGGGCACAATGAGCAGTTCTTC. Translated: CASSLYTSGGHNEQFF.

This clonotype occurred a few times. V is TRBV5-1 and J is TRBJ2-1; TRBD1 matches at 8 bases. The V gene end was trimmed by 0 bases and the J gene end by 9 bases; junction bases not matched to a gene: 5. Germline CDR1 reads SGHRS; CDR2 reads YFSETQ. CDR3 length equals 14 residues. The CDR3: CASSLATGGGEQFF. The CDR3 DNA is TGCGCCAGCAGCTTGGCCACAGGGGGTGGTGAGCAGTTCTTC.

This clonotype was observed many times. The chain recombines TRBV4-3 with TRBJ2-7; D is unresolved. The CDR3 has 15 residues. V was cut by 2 bases and J by 4 bases, with 15 bases left in between. Looked up from germline, CDR1 is LGHNA and CDR2 is YSLEER. The CDR3 here is CASSQSSHKGYEQYF. CDR3 coding DNA: TGCGCCAGCAGCCAATCATCACACAAAGGTTACGAGCAGTACTTC.

This clonotype was recorded at least ten times. V and J are TRBV12-3 or TRBV12-4 and TRBJ2-1; 10 nucleotides line up with TRBD1. CDR3 size: 15 residues. J gave up 6 bases and V 5 bases, and 7 bases lay outside the gene matches. CDR3 residues: CASSPRDRGGNEQFF. CDR3 bases: TGTGCCAGCAGTCCCCGGGACAGGGGCGGCAATGAGCAGTTCTTC.

The chain combines TRBV29-1 with TRBJ2-3; 7 nucleotides align to TRBD2. Germline V lookup: CDR1 SQVTM, CDR2 ANQGSEA. This CDR3 is 17 amino acids long. With V trimmed by 6 bases and J by 3 bases, 18 bases remained unmatched. CDR3: CSVDALRLALRTDTQYF. For the CDR3, the DNA is TGCAGCGTAGACGCGTTGAGACTAGCTCTTAGGACAGATACGCAGTATTTT.

This clonotype came up a few times. The rearrangement joins TRBV7-9 to TRBJ2-2; D possibly matches TRBD1 or TRBD2 (6 bases each). The CDR3 runs to 16 residues. V was shortened by 5 bases and J by 2 bases, with 15 bases between the two germline ends. Looked up from germline, CDR1 is SEHNR and CDR2 is FQNEAQ (reference sequence). The chain's CDR3 is CASSRSGAENTGELFF. DNA of the CDR3: TGTGCCAGCAGCCGCTCGGGGGCGGAAAACACCGGGGAGCTGTTTTTT.

The chain links TRBV20-1 to TRBJ2-5, with 8 nucleotides matching TRBD2. After removal of 5 bases from V and 4 bases from J, the junction contained 12 bases not matched to a gene. The CDR3 has 15 residues. The germline gives CDR1 DFQATT, CDR2 SNEGSKA (reference sequence). In DNA, the CDR3 is TGCAGTGCTTTCTTCGGGGGGGCGAGGGGAGAGACCCAGTACTTC. Amino acid sequence: CSAFFGGARGETQYF.

This clonotype has only a few counts. This chain uses TRBV4-1 with TRBJ1-1; 8 bases match TRBD1. The CDR3 runs to 15 residues. From germline, CDR1 is MGHRA and CDR2 YSYEKL. V lost 1 base to trimming and J lost 5 bases; unmatched junction nucleotides: 6. The CDR3 sequence: CASSQVAGGRTEAFF. DNA for the CDR3: TGCGCCAGCAGCCAAGTGGCAGGGGGCAGGACTGAAGCTTTCTTT.

This clonotype has only a few counts. This CDR3 reads CSASGDSRFDEQYF. The CDR3 nucleotides are TGCAGTGCTAGTGGCGACTCGCGATTCGACGAGCAGTACTTC. The rearrangement joins TRBV20-1 to TRBJ2-7; D unclear. There are 14 residues in the CDR3. In germline, CDR1 is DFQATT, CDR2 SNEGSKA (reference sequence). The germline V and J ends were trimmed by 3 bases and 5 bases, with 17 bases remaining between them.

Written as DNA, the CDR3 is TGTGCCAGTAGTATAGGCCTGTCGAACACCGGGGAGCTGTTTTTT. Protein sequence: CASSIGLSNTGELFF. J is TRBJ2-2 and V is TRBV19; unclear D gene. Trimming removed 1 base from V and 0 bases from J, with 6 bases in between. This CDR3 region has 15 residues. Germline values: CDR1 LNHDA, CDR2 SQIVND (reference sequence).

With regard to this clonotype: Its ends do not fully match the called genes, so a read error is possible. The chain is built from TRBV3-1 and TRBJ2-1; TRBD2 agrees at 11 bases. The germline CDR1 and CDR2 sequences are LGHDT and YNNKEL (reference sequence). The CDR3 totals 14 residues. CDR3 sequence (DNA): TGTGCCAGCAGCCAATTAGCGGGGGGGCCCCCTTGGATCTTC. This encodes CASSQLAGGPPWIF.

The rearrangement joins TRBV3-1 to TRBJ2-1; a weak D match, TRBD2 (5 bases). Deletions cut 1 base from V and 6 bases from J, with 16 bases between. There are 16 residues in the CDR3. Germline CDR1 LGHDT, CDR2 YNNKEL (reference sequence). In DNA form, the CDR3 reads TGTGCCAGCAGCCAAGTTTTACTTACGGGGTCCAATGAGCAGTTCTTC. As protein: CASSQVLLTGSNEQFF.

V and J are TRBV5-1 and TRBJ2-1; the D gene is possibly TRBD2 (6 bases). Trimming removed 1 base at V and 6 bases at J, with 17 bases between. The CDR3 length is 16 residues. Germline lookup yields CDR1 SGHRS and CDR2 YFSETQ. For the CDR3, the DNA is TGCGCCAGCAGCTTGAGCCCGGGAGTTTTTGGCAATGAGCAGTTCTTC. This gives the protein CASSLSPGVFGNEQFF.

A few counts support this clonotype. The chain recombines TRBV12-3 or TRBV12-4 with TRBJ2-7; D is perhaps TRBD2 (6 bases). CDR3 length: 14 amino acids. V lost 6 bases to trimming and J lost 0 bases, with 12 bases between them. The DNA for the CDR3 is TGTGCCAGCAGAATTAGCGGTAGCTCCTACGAGCAGTACTTC. It translates to CASRISGSSYEQYF.

The V and J genes are TRBV29-1 and TRBJ2-1; a possible D gene is TRBD2 (5 bases). The CDR3 totals 12 residues. Germline values: CDR1 SQVTM, CDR2 ANQGSEA. Trimming removed 6 bases from V and 5 bases from J, with 11 bases in between. CDR3 amino acids: CSVRRTDNEQFF. CDR3 coding DNA: TGCAGCGTACGGAGGACCGACAATGAGCAGTTCTTC.

The chain recombines TRBV12-3 or TRBV12-4 with TRBJ2-5; D remains ambiguous. CDR3 length: 12 residues. The V end was cut by 0 bases, the J end by 5 bases, with 4 bases between. CDR3 DNA: TGTGCCAGCAGTTTAGCTTGGGAGACCCAGTACTTC. Translated, it gives CASSLAWETQYF.

The chain recombines TRBV6-5 with TRBJ2-4, with D maybe TRBD2 (6 bases). The CDR3 runs to 13 residues. Trimming pared 7 bases from V and 9 bases from J, leaving 16 bases between. Germline values: CDR1 MNHEY, CDR2 SVGAGI. The CDR3 coding sequence is TGTGCCAGCAAACGGCCTACGGAGGGCATTCAGTACTTC. It specifies CASKRPTEGIQYF.

V and J are TRBV12-3 or TRBV12-4 and TRBJ2-4; 11 bases line up with TRBD1. V dropped 6 bases and J dropped 0; count of bases not matched to a gene: 4. This CDR3 contains 16 residues. The CDR3 sequence is CASSEDRGRAKNIQYF. CDR3 DNA: TGTGCCAGCAGCGAGGACAGGGGGCGAGCCAAAAACATTCAGTACTTC.

This clonotype appeared once. This chain joins TRBV2 and TRBJ2-2; 10 bases are shared with TRBD2. The CDR3 loop spans 14 amino acids. CDR1 is SNHLY, CDR2 FYNNEI, per germline. V lost 2 bases and J lost 10; bases outside the gene matches: 4. For the CDR3, the DNA is TGTGCCAGCAGTGAACCTAGCGGGAGACCGGAGCTGTTTTTT. Protein product: CASSEPSGRPELFF. The whole variable domain, filled in from reference TRBV2 and TRBJ2-2, reads EPEVTQTPSHQVTQMGQEVILRCVPISNHLYFYWYRQILGQKVEFLVSFYNNEISEKSEIFDDQFSVERPDGSNFTLKIRSTKLEDSAMYFCASSEPSGRPELFFGEGSRLTVL.

About this clonotype: The junction shows a germline mismatch at one end, possibly a read error. CDR3 coding DNA: TGTGCCAGCAGTGAAGCGATTTTCATGACCAAGTACTTC. Protein: CASSEAIFMTKYF. The chain uses TRBV2 and TRBJ2-5; no reliable D call. The germline CDR1 and CDR2 sequences are SNHLY and FYNNEI. The CDR3 extends over 13 amino acids.

In its sample, this clonotype was seen a few times. The gene calls are TRBV5-1 and TRBJ1-1; the match to TRBD1 covers 8 bases. The germline CDR1 and CDR2 sequences are SGHRS and YFSETQ. The V and J ends lost 4 bases and 5 bases, in that order; junction bases with no gene match: 10. CDR3 length: 15 residues. CDR3 DNA sequence: TGCGCCAGCAGCGGGAGGACAGGGCTGAGGACTGAAGCTTTCTTT. Translated, it gives CASSGRTGLRTEAFF.